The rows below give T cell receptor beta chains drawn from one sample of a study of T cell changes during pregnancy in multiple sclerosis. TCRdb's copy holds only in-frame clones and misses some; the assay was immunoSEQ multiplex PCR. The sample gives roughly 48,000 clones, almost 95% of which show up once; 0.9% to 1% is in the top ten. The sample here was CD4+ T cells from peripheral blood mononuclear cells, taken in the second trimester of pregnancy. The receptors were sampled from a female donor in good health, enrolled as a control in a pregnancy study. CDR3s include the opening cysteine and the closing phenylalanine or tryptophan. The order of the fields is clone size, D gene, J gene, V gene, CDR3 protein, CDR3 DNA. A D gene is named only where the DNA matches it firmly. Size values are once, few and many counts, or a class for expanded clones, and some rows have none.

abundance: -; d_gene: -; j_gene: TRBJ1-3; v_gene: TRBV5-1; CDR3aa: CASSLAPGVSGNTIYF; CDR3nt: TGCGCCAGCAGCTTGGCGCCAGGCGTATCTGGAAACACCATATATTTT
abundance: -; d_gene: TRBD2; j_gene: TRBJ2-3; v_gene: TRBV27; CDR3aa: CASSSRTSGRPTDTQYF; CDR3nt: TGTGCCAGCAGTTCTCGGACTAGCGGGAGACCCACAGATACGCAGTATTTT
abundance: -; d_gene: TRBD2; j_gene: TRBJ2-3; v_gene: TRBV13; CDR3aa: CASSPPGLAGGPTTDTQYF; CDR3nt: TGTGCCAGCAGCCCGCCCGGACTAGCGGGAGGGCCTACGACAGATACGCAGTATTTT
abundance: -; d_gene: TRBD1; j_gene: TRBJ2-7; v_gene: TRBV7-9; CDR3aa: CASSSQQGYEQYF; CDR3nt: TGTGCCAGCAGCTCACAACAGGGGTACGAGCAGTACTTC
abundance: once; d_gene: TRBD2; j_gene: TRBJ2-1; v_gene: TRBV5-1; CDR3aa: CASSFTSGSYNEQFF; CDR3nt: TGCGCCAGCAGCTTTACTAGCGGTTCGTACAATGAGCAGTTCTTC
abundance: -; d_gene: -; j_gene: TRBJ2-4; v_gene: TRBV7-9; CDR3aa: CASSYTAAKNIQYF; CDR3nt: TGTGCCAGCAGTTATACAGCAGCCAAAAACATTCAGTACTTC
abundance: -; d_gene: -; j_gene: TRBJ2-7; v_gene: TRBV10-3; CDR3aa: CAIKSGTSGGYEQYF; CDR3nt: TGTGCCATCAAATCCGGAACGAGCGGTGGCTACGAGCAGTACTTC
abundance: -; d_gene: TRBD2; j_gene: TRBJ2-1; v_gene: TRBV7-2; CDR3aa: CASSSRASGSLGSYNEQFF; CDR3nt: TGTGCCAGCAGCTCAAGGGCTAGCGGGAGCCTTGGTTCCTACAATGAGCAGTTCTTC
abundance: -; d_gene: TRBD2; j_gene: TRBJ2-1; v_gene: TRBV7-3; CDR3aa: CASRNGLAGGDEQFF; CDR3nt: TGTGCCAGCAGAAATGGACTAGCGGGGGGGGATGAGCAGTTCTTC
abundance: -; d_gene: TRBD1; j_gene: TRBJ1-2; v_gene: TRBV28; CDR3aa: CASSGQGYGYTF; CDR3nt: TGTGCCAGCTCGGGACAGGGGTACGGCTACACCTTC
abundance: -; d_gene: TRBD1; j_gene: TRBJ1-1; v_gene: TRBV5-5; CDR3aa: CASSWGQGGTEAFF; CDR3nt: TGTGCCAGCAGCTGGGGACAGGGCGGCACTGAAGCTTTCTTT
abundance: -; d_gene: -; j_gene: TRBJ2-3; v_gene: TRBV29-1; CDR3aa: CSVAPDRPSTDTQYF; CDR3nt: TGCAGCGTTGCCCCTGACAGGCCAAGCACAGATACGCAGTATTTT
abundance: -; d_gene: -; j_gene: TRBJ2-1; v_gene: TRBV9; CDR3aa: CASSVLASYNEQFF; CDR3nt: TGTGCCAGCAGCGTACTAGCCTCCTACAATGAGCAGTTCTTC
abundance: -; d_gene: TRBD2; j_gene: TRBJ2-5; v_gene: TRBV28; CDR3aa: CASSPSSGRAGTQYF; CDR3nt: TGTGCCAGCAGTCCATCTAGCGGGAGGGCAGGGACCCAGTACTTC
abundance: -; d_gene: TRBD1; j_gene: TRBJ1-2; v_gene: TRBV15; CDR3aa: CATSRGRGLAYGYTF; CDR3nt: TGTGCCACCAGCAGAGGCAGGGGGCTGGCCTATGGCTACACCTTC
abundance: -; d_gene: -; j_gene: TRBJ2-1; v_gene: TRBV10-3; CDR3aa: CAISGGLDNEQFF; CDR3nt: TGTGCCATCAGTGGGGGACTTGACAATGAGCAGTTCTTC
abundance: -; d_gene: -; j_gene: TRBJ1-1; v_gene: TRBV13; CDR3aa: CASSPEAFF; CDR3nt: TGTGCCAGCAGCCCGGAAGCTTTCTTT
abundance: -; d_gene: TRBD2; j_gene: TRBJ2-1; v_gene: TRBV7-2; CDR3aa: CASSLMASGIYNEQFF; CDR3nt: TGTGCCAGCAGCTTAATGGCTAGCGGGATCTACAATGAGCAGTTCTTC
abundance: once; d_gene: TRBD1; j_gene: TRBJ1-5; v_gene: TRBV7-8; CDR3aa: CASRDREGNQPQHF; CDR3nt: TGTGCCAGCAGGGACAGGGAAGGCAATCAGCCCCAGCATTTT
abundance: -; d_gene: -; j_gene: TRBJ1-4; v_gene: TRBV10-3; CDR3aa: CAISDPSRGGNGLFF; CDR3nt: TGTGCCATCAGTGACCCCAGTAGAGGGGGAAATGGACTGTTTTTT
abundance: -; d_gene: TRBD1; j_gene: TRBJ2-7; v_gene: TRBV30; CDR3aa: CAWSGKPRTGGWCEQYF; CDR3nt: TGTGCCTGGAGCGGCAAGCCCCGGACAGGGGGATGGTGCGAGCAGTACTTC
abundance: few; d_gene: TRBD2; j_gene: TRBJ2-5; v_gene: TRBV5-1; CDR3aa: CASSSGLAGRQETQYF; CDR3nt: TGCGCCAGCAGCTCGGGACTAGCGGGACGCCAAGAGACCCAGTACTTC
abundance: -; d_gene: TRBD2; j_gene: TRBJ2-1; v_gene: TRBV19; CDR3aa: CASSTGRGSYNEQFF; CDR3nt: TGTGCCAGTAGTACTGGGAGGGGCTCCTACAATGAGCAGTTCTTC
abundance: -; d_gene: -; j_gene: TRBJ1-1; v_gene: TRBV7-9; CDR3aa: CASSLRGNTEAFF; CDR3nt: TGTGCCAGCAGCTTACGGGGGAACACTGAAGCTTTCTTT
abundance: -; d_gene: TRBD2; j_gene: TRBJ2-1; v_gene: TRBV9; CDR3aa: CASSLLAGVLYEQFF; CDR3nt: TGTGCCAGCAGCCTCCTAGCGGGAGTTCTATATGAGCAGTTCTTC
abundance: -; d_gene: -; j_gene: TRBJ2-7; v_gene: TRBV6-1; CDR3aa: CASSDVGVTGEQYF; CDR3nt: TGTGCCAGCAGTGATGTCGGGGTGACTGGCGAGCAGTACTTC
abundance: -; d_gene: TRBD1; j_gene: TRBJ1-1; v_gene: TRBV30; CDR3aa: CAWSRGQLEAFF; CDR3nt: TGTGCCTGGAGTCGGGGACAGCTTGAAGCTTTCTTT
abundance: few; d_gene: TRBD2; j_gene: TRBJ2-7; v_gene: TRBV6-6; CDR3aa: CASRDSGRGGEQYF; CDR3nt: TGTGCCAGCAGGGATAGCGGGAGGGGTGGCGAGCAGTACTTC
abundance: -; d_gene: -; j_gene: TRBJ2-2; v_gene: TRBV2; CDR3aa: CASSPRPGELFF; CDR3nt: TGTGCCAGCAGCCCGAGGCCCGGGGAGCTGTTTTTT
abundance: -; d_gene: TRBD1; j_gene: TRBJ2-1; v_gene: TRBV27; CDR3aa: CASSPLTGGTSYNEQFF; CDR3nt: TGTGCCAGCAGTCCCCTTACAGGGGGTACATCCTACAATGAGCAGTTCTTC
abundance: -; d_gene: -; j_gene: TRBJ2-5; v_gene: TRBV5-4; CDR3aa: CASSTGQQETQYF; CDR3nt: TGTGCCAGCAGCACCGGACAGCAAGAGACCCAGTACTTC
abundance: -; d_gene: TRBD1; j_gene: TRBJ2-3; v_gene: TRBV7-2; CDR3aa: CASTLGTGGADTQYF; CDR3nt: TGTGCCAGCACCCTAGGTACAGGGGGCGCGGATACGCAGTATTTT